The clone carrying this T cell receptor beta chain was found many times. The data derive from a study of low-dose radiotherapy and immunotherapy resistance in tumors. Per germline, CDR1 KGHSH and CDR2 LQKENI. The CDR3 loop spans 16 amino acids. The V segment lost 0 bases and the J segment 1 base; nucleotides outside the gene matches: 4. The time point was: before trial treatment. With TRAV- and TRBV-specific primers, first-strand cDNA was made, covering the alpha and beta chains. The authors ran 15 to 20 PCR cycles to amplify TCRs with a constant-region primer and V-primer adapter. Via MiXCR, TCRdb re-called the reads, giving one row per CDR3 protein. Here the sample spans nearly 95,000 distinct CDR3 sequences, 8% to 10% being singletons.

This clonotype was obtained from a male donor with prostate cancer. J is TRBJ1-2 and V is TRBV18; the match to TRBD1 covers 8 bases. Source: PBMCs, taken before treatment. The CDR3 nucleotides read TGTGCCAGCTCACCACCACGACAGGGGCTTAACTATGGCTACACCTTC. Translated: CASSPPRQGLNYGYTF. Using reference TRBV18 and TRBJ1-2 for the parts outside the CDR3, the full variable domain is NAGVMQNPRHLVRRRGQEARLRCSPMKGHSHVYWYRQLPEEGLKFMVYLQKENIIDESGMPKERFSAEFPKEGPSILRIQQVVRGDSAAYFCASSPPRQGLNYGYTFGSGTRLTVV.